This passage covers 10 T cell receptor beta chains from one sample sequenced in a study of blood T cells in healthy people across ages. The use of a sample-barcoded 5' primer and a J-beta primer mix characterized a second PCR of about 7 to 12 cycles. TCRdb re-derived calls from the 5' RACE reads in MiXCR, one entry per CDR3 protein. The table includes more than 800,000 distinct CDR3 sequences, roughly 26% detected once. The source material was blood. Receptors were obtained from a woman aged 80 or over in good health.

The chain employs TRBV12-3 or TRBV12-4 and TRBJ2-5; D gene ambiguous. This CDR3 is built from 13 residues. Trimming shortened V by 6 bases and J by 5 bases, and 13 bases separated the two germline ends. CDR3 coding DNA: TGTGCCAGCAGCAAAATTTTAGTTGAGACCCAGTACTTC. As protein: CASSKILVETQYF.

This clonotype was seen only a few times. This chain links TRBV6-2 or TRBV6-3 with TRBJ1-1; 11 nucleotides line up with TRBD1. V lost 2 bases, J lost 4 bases, and 3 bases stayed unmatched. The CDR3 contains 15 residues. CDR1 and CDR2 from the germline V gene are MNHEY and SVGEGT. CDR3 nucleotides: TGTGCCAGCAGTTACGGAGGGACAGGGGGCACTGAAGCTTTCTTT. It encodes CASSYGGTGGTEAFF.

This clonotype was recorded many times. The chain joins TRBV11-1 to TRBJ2-1; D possibly corresponds to TRBD2 (5 bases). Germline V gene lookup returns CDR1 SGHAT and CDR2 FQDESV (reference sequence). The CDR3 is 14 amino acids. Between the trimmed V and J ends, which lost 5 bases and 9 bases, there was a span of 17 bases. The CDR3 region has the DNA TGTGCCAGCAGCCCACCTCCGCTAGCACGTGAGCAGTTCTTC. This translates into CASSPPPLAREQFF.

This rearrangement joins TRBV7-2 to TRBJ1-1; a possible D gene is TRBD1 (5 bases). From germline, CDR1 is SGHTA and CDR2 FQGNSA. Trimming stripped 5 bases from V and 4 bases from J, with 17 bases between. The CDR3 is 15 amino acids. The CDR3 nucleotides read TGTGCCAGCAGCCAATGGTCAGGGAGAGGCACTGAAGCTTTCTTT. Translating gives CASSQWSGRGTEAFF.

About this clonotype itself: This may come from a read error, since a much larger clone is one base off. The rearrangement uses TRBV6-2 or TRBV6-3 and TRBJ1-4; unclear D gene. This CDR3 is 12 amino acids long. Germline V gene sequence: CDR1 MNHEY, CDR2 SVGEGT. CDR3 region: CASSSYDEKRFF. The CDR3 region has the DNA TGTGCCAGCAGTTCCTACGATGAAAAACGGTTTTTT.

In its sample, this clonotype was seen many times. V usage is TRBV20-1 and J usage is TRBJ2-5; 8 bases match TRBD2. Germline V gene lookup returns CDR1 DFQATT and CDR2 SNEGSKA (reference sequence). This CDR3 spans 13 amino acids. Trimming cost V 6 bases and J 5 bases; bases outside gene matches: 8. The CDR3 region is CSAPGGPGETQYF. CDR3 DNA: TGCAGTGCGCCGGGGGGGCCAGGGGAGACCCAGTACTTC.

On this clonotype: One base away lies a much larger clone, so this may be a sequencing read error. The chain employs TRBV20-1 and TRBJ2-7; perhaps TRBD2 as D (5 bases). Trimming took 6 bases from V and 3 from J, leaving 9 bases between them. The germline V gene encodes CDR1 DFQATT and CDR2 SNEGSKA (reference sequence). This CDR3 is built from 11 residues. CDR3 amino acids: CSAPGCYEQYF. For the CDR3, the DNA is TGCAGTGCACCGGGGTGCTACGAGCAGTACTTC.

This clonotype was seen only a few times. At one end, the junction sequence differs from germline, possibly due to a read error. In nucleotides, the CDR3 is TGTGCCAGCTCACCGAATCTAGCAACTAATGAAAAACGGTTTTTT. Translated: CASSPNLATNEKRFF. This chain uses TRBV18 with TRBJ1-4; D unclear. CDR3 size: 15 residues. Looked up from germline, CDR1 is KGHSH and CDR2 is LQKENI.

CDR3 sequence reads: CASSLRFSQGSNQPQHF. The CDR3 bases are TGTGCCAGCAGTTTACGCTTCTCACAGGGATCCAATCAGCCCCAGCATTTT. The V gene is TRBV12-3 or TRBV12-4, the J gene TRBJ1-5; TRBD1 might be the D (6 bases). The CDR3 sequence is 17 residues long. V dropped 2 bases and J dropped 3 bases, with 17 bases sitting between them.

The rearrangement joins TRBV6-2 or TRBV6-3 to TRBJ2-1, with D possibly being TRBD2 (5 bases). The DNA matches TRBJ2-7 better at its end, which makes the J call doubtful. Looked up from germline, CDR1 is MNHEY and CDR2 is SVGEGT. The CDR3 has 15 residues. The CDR3 spells CASSRGPTTFYEQYF. The CDR3 DNA follows: TGTGCCAGCAGCCGAGGGCCGACCACATTCTACGAGCAGTACTTC.